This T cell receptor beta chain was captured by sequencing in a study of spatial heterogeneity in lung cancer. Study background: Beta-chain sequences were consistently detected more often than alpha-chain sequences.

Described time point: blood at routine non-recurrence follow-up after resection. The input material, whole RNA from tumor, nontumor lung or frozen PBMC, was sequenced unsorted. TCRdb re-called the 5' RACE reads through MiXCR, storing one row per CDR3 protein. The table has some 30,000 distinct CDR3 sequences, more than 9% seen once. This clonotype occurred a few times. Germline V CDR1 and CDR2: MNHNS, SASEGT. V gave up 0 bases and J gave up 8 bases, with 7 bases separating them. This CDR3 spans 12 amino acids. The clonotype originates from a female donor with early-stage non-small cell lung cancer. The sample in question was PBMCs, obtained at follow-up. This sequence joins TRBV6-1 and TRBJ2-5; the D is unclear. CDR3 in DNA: TGTGCCAGCAGTGAAGCACTCCAAACCCAGTACTTC. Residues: CASSEALQTQYF.